This is a list of T cell receptor beta chains from one sample in a study of blood T cell repertoires in COVID-19. Profiling relied on immunoSEQ multiplex PCR, and the TCRdb table lists in-frame clones only, not all of them. This repertoire shows about 120,000 clones, 90% found once; its top ten account for roughly 4%. The sample consisted of peripheral blood. The receptors were gathered from a woman aged 60-75 years with COVID-19, enrolled during active disease. Each CDR3 is given with its conserved first and last residue. The D gene is left open where the match is weak. Only some rows state a clone size, as once, few, many or a class for expanded clones.

j_gene | d_gene | abundance | v_gene | CDR3aa | CDR3nt
TRBJ2-1 | . | . | TRBV7-9 | CASTQLTGREQFF | TGTGCCAGCACCCAACTAACGGGTAGGGAGCAGTTCTTC
TRBJ2-3 | TRBD2 | . | TRBV7-6 | CASSPRTSGNTDTQYF | TGTGCCAGCAGCCCACGGACTAGCGGGAACACAGATACGCAGTATTTT
TRBJ2-3 | TRBD2 | . | TRBV9 | CASRSLAGGPGTQYF | TGTGCCAGCAGATCACTAGCGGGGGGGCCGGGTACGCAGTATTTT
TRBJ1-2 | . | . | TRBV4-2 | CASSQVTGNRNGYTF | TGTGCCAGCAGCCAAGTTACAGGGAATCGGAATGGCTACACCTTC
TRBJ1-5 | TRBD1 | . | TRBV6-5 | CASRLGQDNQPQHF | TGTGCCAGCAGATTAGGACAGGACAATCAGCCCCAGCATTTT
TRBJ1-1 | . | . | TRBV12-5 | CAIGEKNTEAFF | TGTGCTATTGGGGAGAAGAACACTGAAGCTTTCTTT
TRBJ2-5 | TRBD2 | once | TRBV7-9 | CASSRSGGIPETQYF | TGTGCCAGCAGCCGTAGCGGGGGAATTCCAGAGACCCAGTACTTC
TRBJ2-1 | TRBD2 | . | TRBV11-2 | CASSLMASGSYNEQFF | TGTGCCAGCAGCTTAATGGCTAGCGGGTCCTACAATGAGCAGTTCTTC
TRBJ2-5 | . | . | TRBV7-6 | CASSTAVTQYF | TGTGCCAGCAGCACAGCGGTGACCCAGTACTTC
TRBJ2-6 | . | . | TRBV9 | CASSPVGGQGANVLTF | TGTGCCAGCAGCCCCGTGGGGGGGCAAGGGGCCAACGTCCTGACTTTC
TRBJ2-2 | . | . | TRBV5-6 | CASSALVAGPTGELFF | TGTGCCAGCAGCGCCTTGGTGGCTGGCCCCACCGGGGAGCTGTTTTTT
TRBJ1-1 | TRBD1 | . | TRBV19 | CASTLDRVNTEAFF | TGTGCCAGTACGTTGGACAGGGTGAACACTGAAGCTTTCTTT
TRBJ2-3 | . | . | TRBV4-3 | CASSQDSMGDTQYF | TGCGCCAGCAGCCAAGATAGCATGGGAGATACGCAGTATTTT
TRBJ2-1 | TRBD1 | . | TRBV2 | CASRSGRGLNEQFF | TGTGCCAGCCGGTCGGGTAGGGGGCTCAATGAGCAGTTCTTC
TRBJ2-6 | TRBD1 | . | TRBV6-5 | CASRTGISGANVLTF | TGTGCCAGCAGGACAGGGATCTCTGGGGCCAACGTCCTGACTTTC
TRBJ1-2 | . | . | TRBV6-6 | CASSFRGLNYGYTF | TGTGCCAGCAGCTTCAGAGGGCTGAACTATGGCTACACCTTC